This TCR beta chain was observed in a study of T cells after yellow fever vaccination. Whole-study findings and limits: CD4 and CD8 compartments shared a small share of clonotypes, likely from convergent recombination.

As concerns this clonotype: Its specificity is unknown.

Germline V gene lookup returns CDR1 SEHNR and CDR2 FQNEAQ (reference sequence). The CDR3 runs to 14 residues. The V end was cut by 3 bases, the J end by 3 bases, with 12 bases between. In TCRdb, the 5' RACE reads were re-called with MiXCR into one record per CDR3 protein. This table holds 400,000 to 650,000 distinct CDR3 sequences, 20% to 25% found once. This sequence was found in a man in his late teens or twenties who received the YFV17D yellow fever vaccine. The rearrangement joins TRBV7-9 to TRBJ2-7, with TRBD1 as a possible D gene (5 bases). The sample here was PBMCs, taken roughly 20 days after the first yellow fever vaccination. The CDR3 DNA is TGTGCCAGCAGCTTTTTGGGGCTGATCTACGAGCAGTACTTC. It translates to CASSFLGLIYEQYF.